This T cell receptor (beta chain) was documented in a study of post-analysis software for immune sequencing data (dated by TCRdb to between 2015 and 2016). In the study overall: Recorded disease courses included relapsing-remitting, secondary progressive and progressive-relapsing multiple sclerosis, with some patients lacking subtype annotation. The patient repertoires were set against about 12 previously published healthy control repertoires from donors whose ages ranged from roughly 6 to 25 years. A subset of samples was prepared in parallel using single-end sample barcoding, then pooled and co-amplified after Illumina adapter ligation.

Overall study outcomes, separate from this receptor: Direct clustering with F measure showed strong co-clustering of samples prepared in the same batch, prompting a batch-effect correction. Roughly 5 TRBV segments, including TRBV5-6, TRBV5-1 and TRBV20-1, were significantly more frequent in patients than controls. Significantly lower normalized Chao1 diversity was found in multiple sclerosis patients than in controls, suggesting substantial peripheral T-cell clonal expansion. The control group was slightly older than the multiple sclerosis patient group.

Worth noting for this clonotype: The target of this receptor is not known. No per-base quality is available; no much larger clone lies one base away.

Library generation was performed with PCR. Data came from an Illumina HiSeq 2500. To reduce PCR and sequencing biases, unique molecular identifiers were incorporated into the TCR beta cDNA libraries. Every 1 to 10 million input T cells yielded 500,000 or so cDNA molecules, meaning each molecule approximated one T cell. The patient libraries were prepared and sequenced using the same protocol as the earlier healthy control dataset. Samples belonging to the same batch were prepared together, multiplexed and sequenced on a shared HiSeq lane. In the authors' own workflow: Raw barcoded reads were processed with MIGEC, and single-read molecular identifier groups were discarded before consensus assembly and CDR3 extraction. Clonotype tables were post-analysed with VDJtools, and diversity was normalized by down-sampling all datasets to the smallest sample size. In repertoire overlap clustering, CDR3 amino acid sequences, but not nucleotide sequences, were matched to correct batch-related cross-sample contamination. TCRdb applied fastp at Q25 and MiXCR to the public reads, then kept only in-frame beta chains. Rows merge per CDR3 protein into single entries with the most common DNA and genes. None of the V and J calls come from the authors' own analysis; TCRdb made them. This sample gives roughly 700,000 distinct CDR3 sequences in total; roughly 29% of them show up just once. The ten biggest clones cover around 0.6% of the sample.

The CDR3 starts with the cysteine, ends with the phenylalanine, and has 13 residues. Of all the DNA, just the CDR3 is kept, 39 bases in frame from base 1. Reading the germline V gene gives CDR1 SGHRS and CDR2 YFSETQ. To demonstrate the VDJtools post-analysis software, TCR beta repertoires were profiled from the peripheral blood of 13 young patients with multiple sclerosis. Multiple sclerosis patients were children and adolescents aged 6 to 15 years. The sample comprised blood. This sequence uses TRBV5-1 and TRBJ2-1; the D segment could be TRBD2, given 5 matching bases. The J call may be faulty, since TRBJ2-7 better matches the DNA end. The receptor was isolated from a girl aged 5-17 years with multiple sclerosis. The CDR3 region: CASSRDRFDEQYF. The DNA sequence is given as TGCGCCAGCAGCCGGGATCGTTTCGACGAGCAGTACTTC.